This T cell receptor beta chain came from a study of T-cell memory formation after mild COVID-19. Background on the study: The study found TCR clusters largely donor specific.

This clonotype occurred many times. Its antigen is still unknown. Using constant-segment primers, 5'RACE produced TCR alpha and TCR beta cDNA libraries carrying sample barcodes and UMIs. TCRdb recomputed calls from the 5' RACE reads with MiXCR, one row per CDR3 protein. The profile shows fewer than 650,000 distinct CDR3 sequences, roughly 17% of them singletons. Study findings and constraints: CD4/CD8 balance characterized clones contracting day 15 to 85, and CD4+ skew characterized later expanders.

The TCR originated in an adult woman who had mild COVID-19 (a few samples of this study predate the infection). Cell type and time point are not known. Sequencing was performed on PBMCs or a T cell subset sorted from them (not recorded which).

Written as DNA, the CDR3 is TGTGCCAGCGGGCGCGGGAGATTCCCCTACGAGCAGTACTTC. Amino acid sequence: CASGRGRFPYEQYF. V and J are TRBV6-2 or TRBV6-3 and TRBJ2-7; 7 bases are a match to TRBD2. V dropped 8 bases and J dropped 2; count of bases not matched to a gene: 9. The CDR3 sequence is 14 residues long. Germline V lookup: CDR1 MNHEY, CDR2 SVGEGT.